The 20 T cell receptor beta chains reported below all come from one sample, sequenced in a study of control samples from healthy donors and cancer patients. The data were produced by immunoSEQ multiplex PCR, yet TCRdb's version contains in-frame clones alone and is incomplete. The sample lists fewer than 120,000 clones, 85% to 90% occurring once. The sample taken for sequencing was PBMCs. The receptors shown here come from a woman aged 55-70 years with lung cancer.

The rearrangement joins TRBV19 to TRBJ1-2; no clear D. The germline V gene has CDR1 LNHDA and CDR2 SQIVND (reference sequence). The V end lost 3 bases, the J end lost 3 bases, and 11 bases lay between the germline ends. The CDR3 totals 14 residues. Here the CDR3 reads CASSILGSDYGYTF. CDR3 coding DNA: TGTGCCAGTAGTATTCTGGGGTCGGACTATGGCTACACCTTC.

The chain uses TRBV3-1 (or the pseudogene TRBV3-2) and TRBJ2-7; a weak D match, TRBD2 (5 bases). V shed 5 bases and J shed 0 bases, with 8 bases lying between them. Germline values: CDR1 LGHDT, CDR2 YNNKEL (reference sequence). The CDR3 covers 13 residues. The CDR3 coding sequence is TGTGCCAGCAGCGTGACTACCTCCTACGAGCAGTACTTC. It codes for CASSVTTSYEQYF.

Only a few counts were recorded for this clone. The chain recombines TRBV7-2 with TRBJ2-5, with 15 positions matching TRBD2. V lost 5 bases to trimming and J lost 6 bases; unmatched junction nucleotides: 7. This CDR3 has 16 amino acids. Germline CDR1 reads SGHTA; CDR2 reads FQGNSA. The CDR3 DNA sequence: TGTGCCAGCAGCCCTTGGACTAGCGGGGGGGGGCAGACCCAGTACTTC. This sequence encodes CASSPWTSGGGQTQYF. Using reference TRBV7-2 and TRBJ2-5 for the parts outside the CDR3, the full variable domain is GAGVSQSPSNKVTEKGKDVELRCDPISGHTALYWYRQSLGQGLEFLIYFQGNSAPDKSGLPSDRFSAERTGGSVSTLTIQRTQQEDSAVYLCASSPWTSGGGQTQYFGPGTRLLVL.

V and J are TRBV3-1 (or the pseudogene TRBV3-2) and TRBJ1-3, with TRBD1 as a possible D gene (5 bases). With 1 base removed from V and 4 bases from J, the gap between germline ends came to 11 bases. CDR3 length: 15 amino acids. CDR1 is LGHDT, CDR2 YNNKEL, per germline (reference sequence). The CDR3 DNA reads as TGTGCCAGCAGCCAAGGGAGGGGATCAGGAAACACCATATATTTT. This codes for CASSQGRGSGNTIYF.

CDR3 bases: TGTGCCAGCAGTGAAATCTTTAGTCGGGGGATGTTAGCCAAAAACATTCAGTACTTC. It encodes CASSEIFSRGMLAKNIQYF. The rearrangement uses TRBV6-1 and TRBJ2-4; D might be TRBD2 (6 bases). CDR3 length: 19 residues. The V and J ends lost 2 bases and 0 bases respectively, with 20 bases between them. CDR1 and CDR2 from the germline V gene are MNHNS and SASEGT.

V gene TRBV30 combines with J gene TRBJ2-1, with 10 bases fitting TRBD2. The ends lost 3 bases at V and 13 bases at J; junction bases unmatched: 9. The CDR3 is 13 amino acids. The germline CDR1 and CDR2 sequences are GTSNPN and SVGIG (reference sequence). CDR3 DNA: TGTGCCTGGAGCCAAACACTAGCGGGAAGACAGTTCTTC. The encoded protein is CAWSQTLAGRQFF. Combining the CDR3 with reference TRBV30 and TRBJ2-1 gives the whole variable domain SQTIHQWPATLVQPVGSPLSLECTVEGTSNPNLYWYRQAAGRGLQLLFYSVGIGQISSEVPQNLSASRPQDRQFILSSKKLLLSDSGFYLCAWSQTLAGRQFFGPGTRLTVL.

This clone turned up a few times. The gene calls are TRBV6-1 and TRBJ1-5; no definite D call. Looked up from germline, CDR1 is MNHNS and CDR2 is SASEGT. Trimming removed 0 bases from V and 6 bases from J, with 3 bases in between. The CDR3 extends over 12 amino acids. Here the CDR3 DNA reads TGTGCCAGCAGTGAAGCCCCTCAGCCCCAGCATTTT. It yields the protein CASSEAPQPQHF.

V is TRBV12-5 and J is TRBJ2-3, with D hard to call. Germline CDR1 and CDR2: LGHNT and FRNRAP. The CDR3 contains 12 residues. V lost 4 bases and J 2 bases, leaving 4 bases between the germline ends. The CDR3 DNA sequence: TGTGCTAGTGGTTCCTCCACAGATACGCAGTATTTT. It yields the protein CASGSSTDTQYF.

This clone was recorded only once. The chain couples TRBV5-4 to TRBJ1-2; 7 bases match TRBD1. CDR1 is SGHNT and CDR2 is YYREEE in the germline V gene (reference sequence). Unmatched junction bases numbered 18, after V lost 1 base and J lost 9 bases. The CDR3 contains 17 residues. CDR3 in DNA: TGTGCCAGCAGCTTGCAGTTGGGGCAGGGGGTCGCGGGTAGCTACACCTTC. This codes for CASSLQLGQGVAGSYTF.

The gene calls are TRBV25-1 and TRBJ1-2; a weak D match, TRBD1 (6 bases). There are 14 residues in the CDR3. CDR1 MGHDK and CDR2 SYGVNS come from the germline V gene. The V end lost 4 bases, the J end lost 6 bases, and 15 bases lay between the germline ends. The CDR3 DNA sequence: TGTGCCAGCAGTGGAGGGGGGTATGCACATGGCTACACCTTC. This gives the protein CASSGGGYAHGYTF.

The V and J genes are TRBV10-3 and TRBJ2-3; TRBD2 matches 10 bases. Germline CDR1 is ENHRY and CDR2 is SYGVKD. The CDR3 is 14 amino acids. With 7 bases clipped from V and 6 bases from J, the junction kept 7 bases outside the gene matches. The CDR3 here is CAITPSGGSDTQYF. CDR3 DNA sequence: TGTGCCATCACCCCTAGCGGGGGCTCGGATACGCAGTATTTT.

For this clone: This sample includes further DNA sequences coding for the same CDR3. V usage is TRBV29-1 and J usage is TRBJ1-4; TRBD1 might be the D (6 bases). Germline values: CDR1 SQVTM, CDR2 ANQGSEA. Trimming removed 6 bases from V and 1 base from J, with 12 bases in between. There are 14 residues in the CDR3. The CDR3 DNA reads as TGCAGCGTCCGGAGGGGGGGAACTAATGAAAAACTGTTTTTT. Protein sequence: CSVRRGGTNEKLFF.

The CDR3 coding sequence is TGTGCCAGCAGCCTACTAGCGGGAGTCAGCACAGATACGCAGTATTTT. Amino acid sequence: CASSLLAGVSTDTQYF. The J gene is TRBJ2-3, the V gene TRBV11-2; 11 positions match TRBD2. Germline V lookup: CDR1 SGHAT, CDR2 FQNNGV. With 5 bases clipped from V and 0 bases from J, the junction kept 4 bases outside the gene matches. The length of the CDR3 is 16 residues. The full variable domain, its missing parts supplied by reference TRBV11-2 and TRBJ2-3, is EAGVAQSPRYKIIEKRQSVAFWCNPISGHATLYWYQQILGQGPKLLIQFQNNGVVDDSQLPKDRFSAERLKGVDSTLKIQPAKLEDSAVYLCASSLLAGVSTDTQYFGPGTRLTVL.

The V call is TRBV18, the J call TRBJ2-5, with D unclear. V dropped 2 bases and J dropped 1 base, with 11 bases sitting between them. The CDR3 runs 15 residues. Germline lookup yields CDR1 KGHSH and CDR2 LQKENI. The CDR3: CASSPNFGPQETQYF. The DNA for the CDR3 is TGTGCCAGCTCACCAAATTTTGGTCCCCAAGAGACCCAGTACTTC.

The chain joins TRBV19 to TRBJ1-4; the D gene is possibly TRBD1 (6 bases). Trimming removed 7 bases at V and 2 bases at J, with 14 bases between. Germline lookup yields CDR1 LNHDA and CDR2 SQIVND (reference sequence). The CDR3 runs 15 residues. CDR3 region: CASTPRGSTNEKLFF. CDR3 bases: TGTGCCAGTACCCCGAGGGGGTCTACTAATGAAAAACTGTTTTTT.

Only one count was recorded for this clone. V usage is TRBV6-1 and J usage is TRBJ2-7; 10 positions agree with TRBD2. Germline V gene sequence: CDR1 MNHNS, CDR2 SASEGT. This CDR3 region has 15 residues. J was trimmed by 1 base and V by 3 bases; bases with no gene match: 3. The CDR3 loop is CASSDLAGVSYEQYF. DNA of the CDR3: TGTGCCAGCAGTGACCTAGCGGGGGTTTCCTACGAGCAGTACTTC.

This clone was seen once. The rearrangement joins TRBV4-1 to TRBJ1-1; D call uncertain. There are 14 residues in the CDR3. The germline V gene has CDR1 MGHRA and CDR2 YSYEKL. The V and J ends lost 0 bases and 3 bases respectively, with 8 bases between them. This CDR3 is CASSQEVRHTEAFF. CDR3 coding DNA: TGCGCCAGCAGCCAAGAGGTCAGACACACTGAAGCTTTCTTT.

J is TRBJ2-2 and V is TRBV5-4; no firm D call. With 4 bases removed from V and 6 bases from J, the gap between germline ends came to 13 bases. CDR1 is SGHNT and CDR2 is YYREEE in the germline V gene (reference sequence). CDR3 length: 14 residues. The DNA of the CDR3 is TGTGCCAGCAGCCCGGAGTACTCCCCCGGGGAGCTGTTTTTT. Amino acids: CASSPEYSPGELFF.

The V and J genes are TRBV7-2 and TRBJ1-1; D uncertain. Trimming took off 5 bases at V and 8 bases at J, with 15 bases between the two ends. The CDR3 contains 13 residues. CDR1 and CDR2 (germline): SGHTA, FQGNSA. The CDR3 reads CASSQNLHGEAFF. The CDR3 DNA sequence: TGTGCCAGCAGCCAAAACCTCCACGGGGAAGCTTTCTTT. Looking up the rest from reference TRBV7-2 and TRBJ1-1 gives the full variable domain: GAGVSQSPSNKVTEKGKDVELRCDPISGHTALYWYRQSLGQGLEFLIYFQGNSAPDKSGLPSDRFSAERTGGSVSTLTIQRTQQEDSAVYLCASSQNLHGEAFFGQGTRLTVV.

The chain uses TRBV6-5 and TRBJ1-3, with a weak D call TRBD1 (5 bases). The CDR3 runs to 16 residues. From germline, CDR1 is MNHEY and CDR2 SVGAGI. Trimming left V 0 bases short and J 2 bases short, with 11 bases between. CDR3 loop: CASSYSRSGTGNTIYF. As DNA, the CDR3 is TGTGCCAGCAGTTACTCGAGATCAGGGACTGGAAACACCATATATTTT.